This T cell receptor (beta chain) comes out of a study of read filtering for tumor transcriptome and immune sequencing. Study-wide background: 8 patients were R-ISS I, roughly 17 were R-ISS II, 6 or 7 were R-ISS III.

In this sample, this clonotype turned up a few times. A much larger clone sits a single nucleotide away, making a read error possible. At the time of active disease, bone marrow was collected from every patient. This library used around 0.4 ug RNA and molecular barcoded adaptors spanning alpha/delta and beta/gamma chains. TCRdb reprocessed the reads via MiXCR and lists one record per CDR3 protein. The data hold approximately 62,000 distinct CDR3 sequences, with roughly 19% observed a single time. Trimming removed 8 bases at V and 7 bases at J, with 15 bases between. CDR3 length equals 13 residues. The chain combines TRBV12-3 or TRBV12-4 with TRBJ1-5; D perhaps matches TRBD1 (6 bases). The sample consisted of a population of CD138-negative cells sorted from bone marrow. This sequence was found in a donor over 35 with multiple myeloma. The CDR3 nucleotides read TGTGCCAGCGGCTCAGACAGGACGCAGCCCCAGCATTTT. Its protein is CASGSDRTQPQHF.